The clone carrying this T cell receptor (beta chain) appeared a single time. What it binds is unknown. TCRdb re-called the 5' RACE reads with MiXCR, one entry per CDR3 protein. This sample has roughly 500,000 distinct CDR3 sequences, with over 15% found just once. These data belong to a study of T cells after yellow fever vaccination. V lost 0 bases, J lost 8 bases, and 4 bases lay in between. This CDR3 contains 11 residues. Notes on the study in general: By day 5 rather than day 15, the secondary response had peaked, though it was weaker. Just a small share of clonotypes turned up in the CD4 compartment as well as the CD8 compartment.

The source was PBMCs, collected 15 days after the yellow fever booster vaccination. The chain carries TRBV12-3 or TRBV12-4 and TRBJ2-5; D unresolved. The sequence came from a man aged 25-45 years who received the YFV17D yellow fever vaccine. Written as DNA, the CDR3 is TGTGCCAGCAGTTTAGCGGCCACCCAGTACTTC. The encoded protein is CASSLAATQYF.